The sequence of this T cell receptor beta chain was determined in a study of monozygotic twins with cystic fibrosis. The wider study: Libraries were built from roughly 3 micrograms of fragmented DNA using approximately 16 PCR cycles. The study's findings and limits: Age, concordance and disease severity did not associate with shared CDR3 numbers. Monozygotic CF twin pairs shared significantly more nucleotide-identical clonotypes than unrelated CF individuals did. J usage was most co-twin-similar in 8 of 16 pairs, V in 13.

Clones were sequenced by immunoSEQ multiplex PCR, and TCRdb holds only the in-frame ones, with some missing. The sample records over 15,000 clones, almost 97% being singletons. About this clone: Its target is not known.

This CDR3 spans 16 amino acids. CDR1 and CDR2 from the germline V gene are LNHNV and YYDKDF (reference sequence). V dropped 0 bases and J dropped 4; count of bases not matched to a gene: 8. Sequenced: blood. This receptor was taken from a girl aged 2 to 9 with cystic fibrosis. V is TRBV15 and J is TRBJ2-7; 8 bases align to TRBD1. The CDR3 DNA reads as TGTGCCACCAGCAGAGATGGAGGGACAGGTAGTTACGAGCAGTACTTC. As protein: CATSRDGGTGSYEQYF.